What follows are 12 T cell receptor beta chains derived from one specimen sequenced in a study of early T cells in non-severe SARS-CoV-2 infection. MiXCR, applied by TCRdb to the 5' RACE reads, yields one record per CDR3 protein. Among tens of thousands of distinct CDR3 sequences listed, more than 5% were seen once. Source material: whole blood. These receptors were obtained from an adult who was a healthcare worker with PCR-confirmed SARS-CoV-2 infection or an uninfected control (not recorded which).

In its sample, this clonotype was seen a few times. This chain connects TRBV5-1 to TRBJ2-1, with 10 bases aligning to TRBD2. The V and J ends lost 0 bases and 5 bases, in that order; junction bases with no gene match: 5. The CDR3 contains 16 residues. The germline V gene has CDR1 SGHRS and CDR2 YFSETQ. Written as DNA, the CDR3 is TGCGCCAGCAGCTTGGCCCCACTAGCGGGGAACAATGAGCAGTTCTTC. Amino acids: CASSLAPLAGNNEQFF.

This clonotype was counted only a few times. The V gene is TRBV27, the J gene TRBJ1-2; tentative D call: TRBD1 (5 bases). V lost 5 bases and J 3 bases, leaving 16 bases between the germline ends. The CDR3 has 15 amino acids. CDR1 and CDR2 (germline): MNHEY, SMNVEV (reference sequence). Here the CDR3 DNA reads TGTGCCAGCAGTCCTCATCGGGGACTGGACTATGGCTACACCTTC. Amino acids: CASSPHRGLDYGYTF.

This chain links TRBV6-6 with TRBJ2-7; D possibly corresponds to TRBD2 (7 bases). The CDR3 has 15 amino acids. V shed 5 bases and J shed 2 bases, with 16 bases lying between them. The germline V gene encodes CDR1 MNHNY and CDR2 SVGAGI (reference sequence). The CDR3 loop is CASSSGTLNPYEQYF. The CDR3 nucleotides read TGTGCCAGCAGTAGCGGGACACTTAACCCCTACGAGCAGTACTTC.

This clonotype was found many times. This chain joins TRBV6-5 and TRBJ1-4; the D is unclear. Germline CDR1 is MNHEY and CDR2 is SVGAGI. V lost 5 bases to trimming and J lost 0 bases, with 10 bases between them. The CDR3 loop spans 15 amino acids. CDR3 sequence: CASSARLSTNEKLFF. CDR3 nucleotide sequence: TGTGCCAGCAGTGCCCGGCTCTCAACTAATGAAAAACTGTTTTTT.

This clonotype was counted ten times or more. V usage is TRBV5-1 and J usage is TRBJ1-1, with D unclear. Germline lookup yields CDR1 SGHRS and CDR2 YFSETQ. The CDR3 spans 17 residues. V was clipped by 3 bases and J by 3 bases, with 21 bases between them. CDR3 nucleotide sequence: TGCGCCAGCAGCTCTGGACTCACTAATAAAAGGGACACTGAAGCTTTCTTT. It codes for CASSSGLTNKRDTEAFF.

This clonotype was counted ten times or more. V usage is TRBV4-3 and J usage is TRBJ2-1, with D tentatively TRBD2 (5 bases). CDR1 is LGHNA, CDR2 YSLEER, per germline. The V end lost 1 base, the J end lost 4 bases, and 14 bases lay between the germline ends. The CDR3 consists of 16 residues. The CDR3 protein is CASSQGGIGKYNEQFF. Written as DNA, the CDR3 is TGCGCCAGCAGCCAAGGGGGAATCGGGAAGTACAATGAGCAGTTCTTC.

This clonotype was counted a few times. J is TRBJ2-3 and V is TRBV5-1; 8 nucleotides align to TRBD2. The CDR3 sequence is 17 residues long. The V segment lost 4 bases and the J segment 4 bases; nucleotides outside the gene matches: 14. Germline assignment: CDR1 SGHRS and CDR2 YFSETQ. CDR3 sequence reads: CASSARRTSWRSDTQYF. CDR3 sequence (DNA): TGCGCCAGCAGCGCGCGCAGGACTAGCTGGAGATCAGATACGCAGTATTTT.

The chain carries TRBV7-9 and TRBJ2-1; 9 bases map to TRBD1. Germline lookup yields CDR1 SEHNR and CDR2 FQNEAQ (reference sequence). The CDR3 loop spans 13 amino acids. J lost 14 bases, V lost 4 bases, and 9 bases had no gene match. CDR3 coding DNA: TGTGCCAGCAGCTCCGCATCAACAGGGGGCAAGTTCTTC. Protein: CASSSASTGGKFF.

This clonotype appeared many times. The chain joins TRBV19 to TRBJ2-3; D might be TRBD1 or TRBD2, each matching 6 bases. CDR3 length: 14 amino acids. Deletions cut 4 bases from V and 10 bases from J, with 18 bases between. Germline V lookup: CDR1 LNHDA, CDR2 SQIVND (reference sequence). CDR3 DNA sequence: TGTGCCAGTAGTACGCGGGACATAGGCGTGTCGCAGTATTTT. This gives the protein CASSTRDIGVSQYF. The full variable domain, with the rest looked up from reference TRBV19 and TRBJ2-3, is DGGITQSPKYLFRKEGQNVTLSCEQNLNHDAMYWYRQDPGQGLRLIYYSQIVNDFQKGDIAEGYSVSREKKESFPLTVTSAQKNPTAFYLCASSTRDIGVSQYFGPGTRLTVL.

The sample holds many counts of this clonotype. V usage is TRBV6-5 and J usage is TRBJ1-4; D is ambiguous. The CDR3 contains 13 residues. Germline V gives CDR1 MNHEY, CDR2 SVGAGI. Trimming removed 2 bases at V and 0 bases at J, with 1 base between. CDR3 DNA sequence: TGTGCCAGCAGTTACGCAACTAATGAAAAACTGTTTTTT. It is translated as CASSYATNEKLFF.

This clonotype appeared a few times. The chain recombines TRBV7-2 with TRBJ2-3, with TRBD2 matching over 9 bases. CDR3 length equals 14 residues. The V and J ends lost 5 bases and 6 bases, in that order; junction bases with no gene match: 6. The germline V gene encodes CDR1 SGHTA and CDR2 FQGNSA. The CDR3 protein is CASSPGLAGDTQYF. The CDR3 bases are TGTGCCAGCAGCCCGGGACTAGCCGGGGATACGCAGTATTTT.

This clonotype came up many times. The chain links TRBV3-1 to TRBJ2-3, with 9 bases lining up with TRBD2. CDR1 and CDR2 from the germline V gene are LGHDT and YNNKEL (reference sequence). J lost 4 bases, V lost 1 base, and 3 bases had no gene match. The CDR3 totals 15 residues. The DNA for the CDR3 is TGTGCCAGCAGCCAAGCTAGCGGGGCCGCAGATACGCAGTATTTT. Its translation: CASSQASGAADTQYF.